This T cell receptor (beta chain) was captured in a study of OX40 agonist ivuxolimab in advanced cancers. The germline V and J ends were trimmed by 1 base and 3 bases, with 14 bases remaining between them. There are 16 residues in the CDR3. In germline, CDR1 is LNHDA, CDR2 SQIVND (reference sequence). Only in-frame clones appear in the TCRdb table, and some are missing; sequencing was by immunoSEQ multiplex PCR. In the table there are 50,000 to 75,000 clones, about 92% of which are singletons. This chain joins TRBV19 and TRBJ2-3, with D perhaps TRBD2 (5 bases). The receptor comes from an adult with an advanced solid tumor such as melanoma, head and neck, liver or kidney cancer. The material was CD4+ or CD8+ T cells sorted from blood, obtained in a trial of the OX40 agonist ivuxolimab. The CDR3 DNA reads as TGTGCCAGTAGTATAGCTAGGGAGCCGATTACAGATACGCAGTATTTT. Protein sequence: CASSIAREPITDTQYF.